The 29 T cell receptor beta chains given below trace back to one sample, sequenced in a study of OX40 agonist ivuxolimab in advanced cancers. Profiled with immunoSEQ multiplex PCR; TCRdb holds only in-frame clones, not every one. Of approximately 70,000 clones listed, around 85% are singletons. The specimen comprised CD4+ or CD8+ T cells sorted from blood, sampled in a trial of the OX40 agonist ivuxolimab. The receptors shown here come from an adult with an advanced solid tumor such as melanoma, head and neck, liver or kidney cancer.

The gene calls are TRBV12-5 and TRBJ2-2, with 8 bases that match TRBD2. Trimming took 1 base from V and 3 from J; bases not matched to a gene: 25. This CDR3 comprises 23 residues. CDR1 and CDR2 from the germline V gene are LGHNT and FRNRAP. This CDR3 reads CASGLATLPLTGTRNLYTGELFF. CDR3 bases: TGTGCTAGTGGTTTGGCAACCCTCCCTTTGACCGGGACTAGAAATTTGTACACCGGGGAGCTGTTTTTT.

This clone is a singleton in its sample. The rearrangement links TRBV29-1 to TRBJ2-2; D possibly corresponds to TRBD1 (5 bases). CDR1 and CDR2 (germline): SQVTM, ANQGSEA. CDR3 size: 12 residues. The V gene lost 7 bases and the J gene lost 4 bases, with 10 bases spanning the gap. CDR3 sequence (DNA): TGCAGCGCCGTCGACAGCACCGGGGAGCTGTTTTTT. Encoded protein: CSAVDSTGELFF.

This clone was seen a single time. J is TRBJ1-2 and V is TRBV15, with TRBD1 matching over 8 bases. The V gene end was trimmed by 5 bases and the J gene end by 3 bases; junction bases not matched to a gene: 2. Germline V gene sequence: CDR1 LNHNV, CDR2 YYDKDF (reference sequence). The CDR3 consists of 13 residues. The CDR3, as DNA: TGTGCCACCAGCGGACAGGGCCACTATGGCTACACCTTC. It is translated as CATSGQGHYGYTF.

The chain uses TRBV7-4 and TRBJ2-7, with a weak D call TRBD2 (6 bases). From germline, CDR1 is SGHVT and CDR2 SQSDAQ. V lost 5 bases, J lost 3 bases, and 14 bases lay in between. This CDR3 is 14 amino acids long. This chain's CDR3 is CASSPNRLDYEQYF. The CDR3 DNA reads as TGTGCCAGCAGCCCTAACCGACTAGACTACGAGCAGTACTTC.

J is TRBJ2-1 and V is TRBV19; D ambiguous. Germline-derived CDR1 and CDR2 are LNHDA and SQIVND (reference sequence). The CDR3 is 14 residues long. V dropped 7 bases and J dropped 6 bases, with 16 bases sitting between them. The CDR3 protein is CASTVGYARNEQFF. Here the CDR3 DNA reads TGTGCCAGTACCGTAGGTTATGCCCGCAATGAGCAGTTCTTC.

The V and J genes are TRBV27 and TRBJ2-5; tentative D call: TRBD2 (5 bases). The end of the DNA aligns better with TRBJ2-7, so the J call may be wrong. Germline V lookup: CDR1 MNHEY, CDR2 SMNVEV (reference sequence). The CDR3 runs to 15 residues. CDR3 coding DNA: TGTGCCAGCAGTCGTACTCTTCTCGGGGCCTACGAGCAGTACTTC. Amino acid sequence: CASSRTLLGAYEQYF.

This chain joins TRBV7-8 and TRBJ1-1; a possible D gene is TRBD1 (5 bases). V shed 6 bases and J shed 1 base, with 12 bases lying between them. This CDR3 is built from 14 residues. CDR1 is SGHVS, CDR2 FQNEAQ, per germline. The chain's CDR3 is CASSKQVPNTEAFF. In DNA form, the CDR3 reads TGTGCCAGCAGTAAACAGGTTCCGAACACTGAAGCTTTCTTT.

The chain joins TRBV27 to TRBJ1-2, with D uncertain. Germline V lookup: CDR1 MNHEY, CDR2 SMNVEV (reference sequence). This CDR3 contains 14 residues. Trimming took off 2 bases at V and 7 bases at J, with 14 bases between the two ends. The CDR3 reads CASSLVEGAGGYTF. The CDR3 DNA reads TGTGCCAGCAGTTTAGTGGAGGGAGCTGGTGGCTACACCTTC.

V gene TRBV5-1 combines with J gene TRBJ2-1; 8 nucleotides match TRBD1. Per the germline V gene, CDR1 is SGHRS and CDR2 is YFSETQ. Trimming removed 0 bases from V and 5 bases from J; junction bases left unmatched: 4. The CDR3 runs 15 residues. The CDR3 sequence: CASSLVQGANNEQFF. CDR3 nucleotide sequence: TGCGCCAGCAGCTTGGTGCAGGGGGCAAACAATGAGCAGTTCTTC.

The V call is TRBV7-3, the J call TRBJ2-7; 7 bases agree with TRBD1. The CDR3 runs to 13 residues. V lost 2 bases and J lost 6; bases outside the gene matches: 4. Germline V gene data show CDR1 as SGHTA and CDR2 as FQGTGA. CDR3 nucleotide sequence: TGTGCCAGCAGCTTACGACAGGGCGGCGAGCAGTACTTC. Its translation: CASSLRQGGEQYF. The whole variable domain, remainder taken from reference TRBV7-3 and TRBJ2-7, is GAGVSQTPSNKVTEKGKYVELRCDPISGHTALYWYRQSLGQGPEFLIYFQGTGAADDSGLPNDRFFAVRPEGSVSTLKIQRTERGDSAVYLCASSLRQGGEQYFGPGTRLTVT.

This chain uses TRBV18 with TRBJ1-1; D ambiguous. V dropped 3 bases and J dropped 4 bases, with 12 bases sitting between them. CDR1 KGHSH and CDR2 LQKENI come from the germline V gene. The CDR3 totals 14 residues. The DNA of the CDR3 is TGTGCCAGCTCACCCGGGCCTCTCGGCACTGAAGCTTTCTTT. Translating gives CASSPGPLGTEAFF.

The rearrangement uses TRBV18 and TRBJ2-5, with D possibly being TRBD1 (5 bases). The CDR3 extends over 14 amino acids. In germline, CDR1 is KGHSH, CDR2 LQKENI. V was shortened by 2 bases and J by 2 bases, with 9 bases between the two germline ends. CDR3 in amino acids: CASSPGNRQETQYF. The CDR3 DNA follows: TGTGCCAGCTCACCAGGAAACAGGCAAGAGACCCAGTACTTC.

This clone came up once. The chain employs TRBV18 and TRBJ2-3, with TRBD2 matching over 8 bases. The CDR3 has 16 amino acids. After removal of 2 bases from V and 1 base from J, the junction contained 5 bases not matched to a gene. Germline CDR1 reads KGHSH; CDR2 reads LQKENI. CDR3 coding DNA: TGTGCCAGCTCACCAATCACGGGGGGGGGCACAGATACGCAGTATTTT. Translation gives CASSPITGGGTDTQYF. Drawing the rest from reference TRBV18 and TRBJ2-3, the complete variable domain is NAGVMQNPRHLVRRRGQEARLRCSPMKGHSHVYWYRQLPEEGLKFMVYLQKENIIDESGMPKERFSAEFPKEGPSILRIQQVVRGDSAAYFCASSPITGGGTDTQYFGPGTRLTVL.

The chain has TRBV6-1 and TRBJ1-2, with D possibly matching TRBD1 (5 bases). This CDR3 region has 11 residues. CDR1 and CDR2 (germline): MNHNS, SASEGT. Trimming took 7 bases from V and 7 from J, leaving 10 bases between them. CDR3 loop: CASTAGTGYTF. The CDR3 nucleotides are TGTGCCAGCACGGCAGGGACTGGCTACACCTTC.

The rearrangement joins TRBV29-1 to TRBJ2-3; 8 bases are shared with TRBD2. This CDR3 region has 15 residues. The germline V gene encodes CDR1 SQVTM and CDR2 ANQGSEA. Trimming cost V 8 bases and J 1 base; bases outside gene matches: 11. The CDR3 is CSISGMREGTDTQYF. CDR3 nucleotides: TGCAGCATATCGGGAATGCGGGAGGGCACAGATACGCAGTATTTT.

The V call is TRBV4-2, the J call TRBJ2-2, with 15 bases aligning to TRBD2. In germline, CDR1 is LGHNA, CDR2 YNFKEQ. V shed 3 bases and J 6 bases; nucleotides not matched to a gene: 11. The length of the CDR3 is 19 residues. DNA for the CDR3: TGTGCCAGCAGCCAGGACGCCGGACTAGCGGGAGGGAATCCCGGGGAGCTGTTTTTT. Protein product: CASSQDAGLAGGNPGELFF.

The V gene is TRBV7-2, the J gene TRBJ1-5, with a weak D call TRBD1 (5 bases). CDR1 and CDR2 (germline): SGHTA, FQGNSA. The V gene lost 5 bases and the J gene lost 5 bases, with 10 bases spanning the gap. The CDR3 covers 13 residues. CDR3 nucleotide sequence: TGTGCCAGCAGCGCAGACAGTTATCAGCCCCAGCATTTT. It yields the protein CASSADSYQPQHF.

The CDR3 nucleotides read TGCGCCAGCAGCGGGAGGGCAGGTCAGGAGACCCAGTACTTC. This gives the protein CASSGRAGQETQYF. This chain joins TRBV5-1 and TRBJ2-5; 7 nucleotides agree with TRBD2. J lost 5 bases, V lost 4 bases, and 8 bases had no gene match. The CDR3 length is 14 residues. CDR1 is SGHRS, CDR2 YFSETQ, per germline.

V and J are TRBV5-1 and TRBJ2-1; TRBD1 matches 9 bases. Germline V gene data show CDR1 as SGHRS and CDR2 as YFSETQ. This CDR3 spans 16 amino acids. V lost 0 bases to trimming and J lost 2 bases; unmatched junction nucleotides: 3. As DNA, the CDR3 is TGCGCCAGCAGCTTGGCGGGGACAGGGACCTACAATGAGCAGTTCTTC. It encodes CASSLAGTGTYNEQFF.

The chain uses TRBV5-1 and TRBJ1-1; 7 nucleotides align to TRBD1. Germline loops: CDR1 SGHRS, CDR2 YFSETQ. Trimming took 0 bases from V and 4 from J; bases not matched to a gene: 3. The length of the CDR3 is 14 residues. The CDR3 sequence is CASSLAAGGTEAFF. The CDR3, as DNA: TGCGCCAGCAGCTTGGCCGCAGGGGGCACTGAAGCTTTCTTT.

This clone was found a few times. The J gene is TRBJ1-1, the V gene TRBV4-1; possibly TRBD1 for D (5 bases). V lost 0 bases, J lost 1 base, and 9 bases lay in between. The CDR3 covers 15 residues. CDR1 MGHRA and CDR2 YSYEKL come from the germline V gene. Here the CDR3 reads CASSQDIGTNTEAFF. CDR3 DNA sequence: TGCGCCAGCAGCCAAGATATTGGGACGAACACTGAAGCTTTCTTT.

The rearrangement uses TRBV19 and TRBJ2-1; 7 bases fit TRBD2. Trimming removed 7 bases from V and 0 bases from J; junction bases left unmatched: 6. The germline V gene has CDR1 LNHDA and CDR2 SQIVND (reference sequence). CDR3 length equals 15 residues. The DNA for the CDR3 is TGTGCCAGTATTCGTCCGGGAGGCTCCTACAATGAGCAGTTCTTC. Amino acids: CASIRPGGSYNEQFF.

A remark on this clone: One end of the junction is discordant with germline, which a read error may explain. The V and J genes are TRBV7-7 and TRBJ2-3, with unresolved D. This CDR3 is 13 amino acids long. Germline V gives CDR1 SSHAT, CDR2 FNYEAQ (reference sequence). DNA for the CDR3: TGTGCTAGCAGCTTCCAAGTCACAGATACGCAGTATTTT. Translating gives CASSFQVTDTQYF.

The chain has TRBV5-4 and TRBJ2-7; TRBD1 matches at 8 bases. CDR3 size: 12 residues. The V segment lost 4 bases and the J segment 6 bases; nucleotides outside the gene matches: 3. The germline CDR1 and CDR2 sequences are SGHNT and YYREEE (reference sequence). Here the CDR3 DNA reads TGTGCCAGCAGCACTGGACAGGGCGAGCAGTACTTC. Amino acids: CASSTGQGEQYF.

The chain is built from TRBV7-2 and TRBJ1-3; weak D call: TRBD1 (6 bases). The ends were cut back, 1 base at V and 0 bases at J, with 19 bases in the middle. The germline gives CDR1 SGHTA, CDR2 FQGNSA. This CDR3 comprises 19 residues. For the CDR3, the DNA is TGTGCCAGCAGCTTAGTACCTATCGGGGGCCCTATCTCTGGAAACACCATATATTTT. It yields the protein CASSLVPIGGPISGNTIYF.

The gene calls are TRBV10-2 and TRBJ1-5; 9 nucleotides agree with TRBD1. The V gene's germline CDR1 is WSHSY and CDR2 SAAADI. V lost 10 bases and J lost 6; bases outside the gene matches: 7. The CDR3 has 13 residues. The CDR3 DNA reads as TGCGCCACCTCCGGGACAGGGCGTCAGCCCCAGCATTTT. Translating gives CATSGTGRQPQHF.

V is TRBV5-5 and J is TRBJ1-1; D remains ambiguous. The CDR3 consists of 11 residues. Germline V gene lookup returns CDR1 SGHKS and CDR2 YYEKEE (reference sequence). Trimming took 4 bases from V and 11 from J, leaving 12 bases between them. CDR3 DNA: TGTGCCAGCAGCGAAGGCCTTAGGGCTTTCTTT. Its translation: CASSEGLRAFF.

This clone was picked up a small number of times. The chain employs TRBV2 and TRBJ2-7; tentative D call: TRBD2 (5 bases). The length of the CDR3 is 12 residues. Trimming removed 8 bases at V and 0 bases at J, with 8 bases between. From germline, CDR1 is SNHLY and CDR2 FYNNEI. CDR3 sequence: CASWENSYEQYF. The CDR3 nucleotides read TGTGCCAGCTGGGAGAACTCCTACGAGCAGTACTTC.

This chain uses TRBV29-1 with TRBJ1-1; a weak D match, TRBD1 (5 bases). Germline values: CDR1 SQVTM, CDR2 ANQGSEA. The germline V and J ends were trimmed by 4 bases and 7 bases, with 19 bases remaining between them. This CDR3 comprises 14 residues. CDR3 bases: TGCAGCGTTGTCGGGGGGACTGGGTTTAGTGAAGCTTTCTTT. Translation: CSVVGGTGFSEAFF. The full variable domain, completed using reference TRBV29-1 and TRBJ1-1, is SAVISQKPSRDICQRGTSLTIQCQVDSQVTMMFWYRQQPGQSLTLIATANQGSEATYESGFVIDKFPISRPNLTFSTLTVSNMSPEDSSIYLCSVVGGTGFSEAFFGQGTRLTVV.